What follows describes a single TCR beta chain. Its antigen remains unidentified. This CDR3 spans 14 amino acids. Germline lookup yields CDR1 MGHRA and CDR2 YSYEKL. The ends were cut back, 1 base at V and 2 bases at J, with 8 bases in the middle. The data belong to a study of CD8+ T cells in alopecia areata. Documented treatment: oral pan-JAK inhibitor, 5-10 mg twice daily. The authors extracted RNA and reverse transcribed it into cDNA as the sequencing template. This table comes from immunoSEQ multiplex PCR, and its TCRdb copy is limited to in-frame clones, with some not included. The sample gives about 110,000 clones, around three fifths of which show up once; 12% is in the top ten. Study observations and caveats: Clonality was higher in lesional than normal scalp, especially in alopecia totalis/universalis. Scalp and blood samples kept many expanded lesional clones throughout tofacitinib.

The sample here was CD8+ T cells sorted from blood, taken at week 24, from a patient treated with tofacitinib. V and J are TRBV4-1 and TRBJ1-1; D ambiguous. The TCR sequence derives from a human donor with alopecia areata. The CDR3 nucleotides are TGCGCCAGCAGCCAAGTGAAAGACAACACTGAAGCTTTCTTT. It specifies CASSQVKDNTEAFF.